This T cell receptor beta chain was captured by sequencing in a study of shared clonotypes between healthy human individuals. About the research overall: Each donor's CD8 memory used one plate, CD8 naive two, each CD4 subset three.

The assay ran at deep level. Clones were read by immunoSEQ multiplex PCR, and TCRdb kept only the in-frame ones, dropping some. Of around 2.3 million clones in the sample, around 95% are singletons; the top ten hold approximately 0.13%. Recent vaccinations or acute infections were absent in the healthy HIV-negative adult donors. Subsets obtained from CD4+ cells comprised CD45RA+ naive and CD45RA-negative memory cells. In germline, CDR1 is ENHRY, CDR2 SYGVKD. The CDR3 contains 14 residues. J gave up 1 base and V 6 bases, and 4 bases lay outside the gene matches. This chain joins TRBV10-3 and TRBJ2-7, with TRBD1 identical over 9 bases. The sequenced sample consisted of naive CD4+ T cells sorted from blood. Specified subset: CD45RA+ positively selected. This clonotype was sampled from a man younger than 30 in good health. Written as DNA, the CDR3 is TGTGCCATCAGATTGACAGGGGGATCCTACGAGCAGTACTTC. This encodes CAIRLTGGSYEQYF.